This T cell receptor beta chain was captured by sequencing in a study of shared clonotypes between healthy human individuals. The wider study: The composition of the donors was two women and a few men aged 18 to 49.

Repertoires were generated with immunoSEQ multiplex PCR, while TCRdb's copy carries only in-frame clones and drops some. The sample lists hundreds of thousands of clones; over 90% were seen once. Findings and caveats of the study: The sole specimen, blood, was sampled, and tissue repertoires likely differ. Sharing across four donors was seen in approximately 5.2% of naive CD4 clonotypes.

CD45RO negativity and positive selection for CCR7 defined naive CD8 cells, a population that excluded terminally differentiated effector memory CD45RA+ cells. A word on this clone: Its specificity is not known.

CDR1 is MNHEY and CDR2 is SMNVEV in the germline V gene (reference sequence). The trim removed 6 bases at V and 5 bases at J, leaving 11 bases unmatched. The CDR3 consists of 15 residues. The source of this sequence is a man younger than 45 in good health. The material sequenced was naive CD8+ T cells sorted from blood. The rearrangement uses TRBV27 and TRBJ1-1, with 8 bases lining up with TRBD1. CDR3 in amino acids: CASSFSGQGGTEAFF. The CDR3 nucleotides read TGTGCCAGCAGCTTCTCCGGACAGGGTGGGACTGAAGCTTTCTTT.